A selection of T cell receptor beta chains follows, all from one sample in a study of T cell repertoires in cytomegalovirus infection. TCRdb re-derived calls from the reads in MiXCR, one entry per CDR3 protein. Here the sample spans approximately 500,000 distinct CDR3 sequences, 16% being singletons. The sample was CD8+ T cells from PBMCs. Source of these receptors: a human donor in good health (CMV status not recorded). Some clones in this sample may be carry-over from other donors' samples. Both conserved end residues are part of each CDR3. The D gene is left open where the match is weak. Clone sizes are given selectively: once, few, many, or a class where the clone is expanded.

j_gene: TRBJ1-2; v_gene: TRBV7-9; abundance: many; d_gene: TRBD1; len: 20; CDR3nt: TGTGCCAGCAGCCCCCCCGGACCCCGAACAGGGGGCTCTTTGGACTATGGCTACACCTTC; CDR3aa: CASSPPGPRTGGSLDYGYTF
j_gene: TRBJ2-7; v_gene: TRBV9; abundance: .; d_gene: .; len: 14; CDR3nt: TGTGCCAGCAGCGTAGCCCCCCTAGCCCTCGAGCAGTACTTC; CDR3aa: CASSVAPLALEQYF
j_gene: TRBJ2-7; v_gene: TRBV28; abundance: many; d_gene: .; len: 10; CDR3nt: TGTGCCAGCGGAGCTTACGAGCAGTACTTC; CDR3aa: CASGAYEQYF
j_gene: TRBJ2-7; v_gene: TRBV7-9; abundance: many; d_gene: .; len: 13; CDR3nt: TGTGCCAGCGTTCCTGGGGGGGGCCACGAGCAGTACTTC; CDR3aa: CASVPGGGHEQYF
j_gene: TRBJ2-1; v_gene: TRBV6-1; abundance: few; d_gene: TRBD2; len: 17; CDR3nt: TGTGCCAGCAGTGATAGATATAAGCGGGGGCAATACAATGAGCAGTTCTTC; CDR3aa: CASSDRYKRGQYNEQFF
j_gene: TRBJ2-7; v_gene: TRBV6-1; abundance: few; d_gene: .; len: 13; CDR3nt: TGTGCCAGCAGTAAGGCCGGTTCCTACGAGCAGTACTTC; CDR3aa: CASSKAGSYEQYF
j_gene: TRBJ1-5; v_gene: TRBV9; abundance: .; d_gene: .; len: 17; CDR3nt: TGTGCCAGCAGCGTTGGATCCGGCCCTCATAGCAATCAGCCCCAGCATTTT; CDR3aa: CASSVGSGPHSNQPQHF
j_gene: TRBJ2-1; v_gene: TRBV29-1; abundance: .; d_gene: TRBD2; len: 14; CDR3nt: TGCAGCGTTGAAGGGGGGATGCGGGAGGACGAGCAGTTCTTC; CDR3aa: CSVEGGMREDEQFF
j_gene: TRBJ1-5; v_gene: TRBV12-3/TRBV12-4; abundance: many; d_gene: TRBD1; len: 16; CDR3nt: TGTGCCAGCAGTGCCCGACAGGGGGCTCGGAATCAGCCCCAGCATTTT; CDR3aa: CASSARQGARNQPQHF
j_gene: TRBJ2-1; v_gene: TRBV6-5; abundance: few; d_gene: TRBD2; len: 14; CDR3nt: TGTGCCAGCAGGGAGACTAGCCTCTACCTTGAGCAGTTCTTC; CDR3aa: CASRETSLYLEQFF
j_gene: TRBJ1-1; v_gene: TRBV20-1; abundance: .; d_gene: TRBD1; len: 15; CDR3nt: TGCAGTGCTAGAGACCGGGACAGGATTAGCACTGAAGCTTTCTTT; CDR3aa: CSARDRDRISTEAFF
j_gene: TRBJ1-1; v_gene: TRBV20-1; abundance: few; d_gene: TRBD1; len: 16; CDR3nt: TGCAGTGCTGGCTCGGACAGGGGGCGAGAGAACACTGAAGCTTTCTTT; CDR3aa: CSAGSDRGRENTEAFF
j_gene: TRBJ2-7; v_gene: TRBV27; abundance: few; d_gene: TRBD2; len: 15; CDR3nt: TGTGCCAGCAGTCCGGGACTAGCGGGACTATACGAGCAGTACTTC; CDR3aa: CASSPGLAGLYEQYF
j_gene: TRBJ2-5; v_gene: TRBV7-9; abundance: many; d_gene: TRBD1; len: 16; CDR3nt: TGTGCCAGCAGCTTAGGACAGGGGGCCGGGCAAGAGACCCAGTACTTC; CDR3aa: CASSLGQGAGQETQYF
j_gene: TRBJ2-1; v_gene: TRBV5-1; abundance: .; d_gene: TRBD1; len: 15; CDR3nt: TGCGCCAGCAGCTTGGGGACAGGGCGGTACAATGAGCAGTTCTTC; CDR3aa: CASSLGTGRYNEQFF
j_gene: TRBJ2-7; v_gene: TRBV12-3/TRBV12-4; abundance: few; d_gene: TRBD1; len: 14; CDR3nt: TGTGCCAGCAGCCGGACAGGGGGTTTGGACGAGCAGTACTTC; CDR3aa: CASSRTGGLDEQYF
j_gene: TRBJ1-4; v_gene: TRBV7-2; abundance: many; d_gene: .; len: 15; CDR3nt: TGTGCCAGCAGCCTACTCAGGGGAACTAATGAAAAACTGTTTTTT; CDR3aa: CASSLLRGTNEKLFF
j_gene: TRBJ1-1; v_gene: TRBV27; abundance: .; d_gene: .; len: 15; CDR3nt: TGTGCCAGCAGTTGGGGTGGGTTGCGGAACACTGAAGCTTTCTTT; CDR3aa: CASSWGGLRNTEAFF
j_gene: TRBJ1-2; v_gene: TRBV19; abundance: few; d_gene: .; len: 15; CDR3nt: TGTGCCAGTAGTATCGGAGAAGGGATGGGCTATGGCTACACCTTC; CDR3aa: CASSIGEGMGYGYTF
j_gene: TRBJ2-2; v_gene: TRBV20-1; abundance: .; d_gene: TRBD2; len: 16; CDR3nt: TGCAGTCCAATAAGGCGGGGGGGTCCCAACACCGGGGAGCTGTTTTTT; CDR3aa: CSPIRRGGPNTGELFF
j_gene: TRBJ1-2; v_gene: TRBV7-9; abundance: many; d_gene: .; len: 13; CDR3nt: TGTGCCAGCAGCCCCGGGACTTCTGGTGGCTACACCTTC; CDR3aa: CASSPGTSGGYTF
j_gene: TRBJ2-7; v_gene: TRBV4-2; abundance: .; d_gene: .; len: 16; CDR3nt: TGTGCCAGCAACCAAGTCGGCGTAGCGGACACCTACGAGCAGTACTTC; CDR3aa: CASNQVGVADTYEQYF
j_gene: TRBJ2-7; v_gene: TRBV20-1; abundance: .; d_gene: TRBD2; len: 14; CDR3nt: TGCAGTGCAACCCCTGAACTAGCGCCCTACGAGCAGTACTTC; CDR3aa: CSATPELAPYEQYF
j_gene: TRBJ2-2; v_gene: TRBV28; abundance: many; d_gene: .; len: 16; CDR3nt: TGTGCCAGCAGTCCCCTTTATGTGGGTAACACCGGGGAGCTGTTTTTT; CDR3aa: CASSPLYVGNTGELFF
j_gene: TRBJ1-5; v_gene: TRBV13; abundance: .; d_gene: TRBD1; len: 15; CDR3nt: TGTGCCAGCAGCACCGGGACAGGGGGCGGTCAGCCCCAGCATTTT; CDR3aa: CASSTGTGGGQPQHF
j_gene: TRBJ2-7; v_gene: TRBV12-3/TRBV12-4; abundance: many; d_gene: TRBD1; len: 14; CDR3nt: TGTGCCAGCAGTTTCGGGACAGGGGCCTACGAGCAGTACTTC; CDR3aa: CASSFGTGAYEQYF
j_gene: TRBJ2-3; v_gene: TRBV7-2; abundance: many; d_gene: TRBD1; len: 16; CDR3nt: TGTGCCAGCAGGTCTACGGGACAGGGAGATTGGGATACGCAGTATTTT; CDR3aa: CASRSTGQGDWDTQYF
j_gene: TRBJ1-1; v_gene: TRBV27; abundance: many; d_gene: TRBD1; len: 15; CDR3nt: TGTGCCAGCAGTCTACCGGGACAGGGGTTCACTGAAGCTTTCTTT; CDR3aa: CASSLPGQGFTEAFF
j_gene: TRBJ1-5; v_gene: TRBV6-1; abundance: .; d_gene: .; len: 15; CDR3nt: TGTGCCAGCAGTGAAGTGGAGAGCAGCAATCAGCCCCAGCATTTT; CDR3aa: CASSEVESSNQPQHF
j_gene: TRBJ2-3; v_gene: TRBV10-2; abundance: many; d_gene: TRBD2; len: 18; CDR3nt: TGCGCCAGCAGTGAAGGGACTAGCGGGAGCTACCGCACAGATACGCAGTATTTT; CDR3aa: CASSEGTSGSYRTDTQYF
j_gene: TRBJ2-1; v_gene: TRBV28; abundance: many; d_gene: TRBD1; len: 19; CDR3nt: TGTGCCAGCAGTTCTCAGGACAGGTGGAACTTTACCTCCTACAATGAGCAGTTCTTC; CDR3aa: CASSSQDRWNFTSYNEQFF
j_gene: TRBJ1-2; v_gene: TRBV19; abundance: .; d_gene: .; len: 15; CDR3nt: TGTGCCAGTAAAATGGTGGGAGGACCCAACTATGGCTACACCTTC; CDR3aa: CASKMVGGPNYGYTF
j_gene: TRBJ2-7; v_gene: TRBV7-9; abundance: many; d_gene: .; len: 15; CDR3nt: TGTGCCAGCAGCTTAGCGCCCAGCGCTCGGTACGAGCAGTACTTC; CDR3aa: CASSLAPSARYEQYF
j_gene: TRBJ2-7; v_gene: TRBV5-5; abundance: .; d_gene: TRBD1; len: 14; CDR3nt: TGTGCCAGCAGCTTGGCTGACAGGGGCCACGAGCAGTACTTC; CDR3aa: CASSLADRGHEQYF
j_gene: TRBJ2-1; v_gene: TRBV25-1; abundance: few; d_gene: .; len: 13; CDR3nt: TGTGCCAGCAGTGATACCGTTTACAATGAGCAGTTCTTC; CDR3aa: CASSDTVYNEQFF
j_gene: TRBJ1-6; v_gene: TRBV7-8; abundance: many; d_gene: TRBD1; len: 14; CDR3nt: TGTGCCAGCAGCTCCCGGGACAGGGGCTCACCCCTCCACTTT; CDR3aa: CASSSRDRGSPLHF
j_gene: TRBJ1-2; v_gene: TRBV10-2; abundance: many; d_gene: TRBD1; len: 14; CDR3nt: TGCGCCAGCAGTGCCGGGACAGATGGGGATGGCTACACCTTC; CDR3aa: CASSAGTDGDGYTF
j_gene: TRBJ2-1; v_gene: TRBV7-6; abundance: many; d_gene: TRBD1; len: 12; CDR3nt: TGTGCCAGCAGTCGGACAGGGGCTGAGCAGTTCTTC; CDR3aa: CASSRTGAEQFF
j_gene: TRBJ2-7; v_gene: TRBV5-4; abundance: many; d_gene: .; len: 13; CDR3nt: TGTGCCAGCAGCTTGGCCGAAAACTACGAGCAGTACTTC; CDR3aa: CASSLAENYEQYF
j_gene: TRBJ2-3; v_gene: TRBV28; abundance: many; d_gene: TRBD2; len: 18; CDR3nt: TGTGCCAGCAGTTTCTCTAGCGGGACCTACCTTAGCACAGATACGCAGTATTTT; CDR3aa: CASSFSSGTYLSTDTQYF